This is a list of T cell receptor beta chains from one sample in a study of cytomegalovirus exposure and HLA in healthy donors. The table came from immunoSEQ multiplex PCR; TCRdb's copy has only in-frame clones and leaves some out. Found here are some 100,000 clones, roughly 74% of them singletons; the top ten hold 15% to 20%. The sequenced sample consisted of PBMCs. Receptors were obtained from a woman under 30 in good health and CMV-seropositive. CDR3s include the opening cysteine and the closing phenylalanine or tryptophan. Fields, in order: V gene, clone size, J gene, D gene, CDR3 protein, CDR3 DNA. The D gene is left open where the match is weak. Not every row has a clone size; where given, it reads once, few, many or a size class.

v_gene: TRBV28
abundance: .
j_gene: TRBJ1-2
d_gene: .
CDR3aa: CASSEDSLGGYTF
CDR3nt: TGTGCCAGCAGTGAGGACAGCTTAGGAGGCTACACCTTC

v_gene: TRBV2
abundance: .
j_gene: TRBJ2-2
d_gene: TRBD1
CDR3aa: CASSPIQGAIGELFF
CDR3nt: TGTGCCAGCAGTCCGATACAGGGGGCAATCGGGGAGCTGTTTTTT

v_gene: TRBV11-3
abundance: .
j_gene: TRBJ2-7
d_gene: TRBD2
CDR3aa: CASSWGGTLAGGPYEQYF
CDR3nt: TGTGCCAGCAGCTGGGGGGGGACCCTAGCGGGAGGTCCCTACGAGCAGTACTTC

v_gene: TRBV9
abundance: .
j_gene: TRBJ2-1
d_gene: TRBD2
CDR3aa: CASSVASGGGNNEQFF
CDR3nt: TGTGCCAGCAGCGTAGCCTCCGGGGGGGGCAATAATGAGCAGTTCTTC

v_gene: TRBV6-5
abundance: .
j_gene: TRBJ2-5
d_gene: TRBD2
CDR3aa: CASSYSGGETQYF
CDR3nt: TGTGCCAGCAGTTACTCGGGGGGGGAGACCCAGTACTTC

v_gene: TRBV9
abundance: .
j_gene: TRBJ2-5
d_gene: .
CDR3aa: CASSVDEGYQETQYF
CDR3nt: TGTGCCAGCAGCGTAGACGAGGGTTACCAAGAGACCCAGTACTTC

v_gene: TRBV15
abundance: .
j_gene: TRBJ1-2
d_gene: .
CDR3aa: CATSRDPIPGDGGYTF
CDR3nt: TGTGCCACCAGCAGAGATCCCATCCCAGGGGACGGAGGCTACACCTTC

v_gene: TRBV7-2
abundance: .
j_gene: TRBJ2-7
d_gene: TRBD2
CDR3aa: CASSRTSFGSYEQYF
CDR3nt: TGTGCCAGCAGCCGGACTAGCTTCGGGTCATACGAGCAGTACTTC

v_gene: TRBV7-2
abundance: .
j_gene: TRBJ2-1
d_gene: TRBD2
CDR3aa: CASSLGLAGVGNEQFF
CDR3nt: TGTGCCAGCAGCTTAGGGCTAGCGGGAGTGGGAAATGAGCAGTTCTTC

v_gene: TRBV28
abundance: .
j_gene: TRBJ2-7
d_gene: .
CDR3aa: CASSFADSYEQYF
CDR3nt: TGTGCCAGCAGTTTTGCAGATTCCTACGAGCAGTACTTC

v_gene: TRBV14
abundance: .
j_gene: TRBJ2-3
d_gene: TRBD2
CDR3aa: CASSHLAGGPDTQYF
CDR3nt: TGTGCCAGCAGCCACCTAGCGGGGGGCCCAGATACGCAGTATTTT

v_gene: TRBV28
abundance: .
j_gene: TRBJ1-5
d_gene: .
CDR3aa: CASSQGNGSNQPQHF
CDR3nt: TGTGCCAGCAGCCAGGGCAACGGCAGCAATCAGCCCCAGCATTTT

v_gene: TRBV7-2
abundance: .
j_gene: TRBJ1-2
d_gene: TRBD1
CDR3aa: CASDRQGSNYGYTF
CDR3nt: TGTGCCAGCGACAGACAGGGGTCTAACTATGGCTACACCTTC

v_gene: TRBV6-1
abundance: .
j_gene: TRBJ1-6
d_gene: .
CDR3aa: CASSEVRSSYNSPLHF
CDR3nt: TGTGCCAGCAGTGAAGTAAGGAGCTCCTATAATTCACCCCTCCACTTT

v_gene: TRBV11-2
abundance: .
j_gene: TRBJ2-7
d_gene: .
CDR3aa: CASSQRGSSYEQYF
CDR3nt: TGTGCCAGCAGCCAACGAGGGAGCTCCTACGAGCAGTACTTC

v_gene: TRBV18
abundance: .
j_gene: TRBJ1-3
d_gene: .
CDR3aa: CASSPLSAGSGNTIYF
CDR3nt: TGTGCCAGCTCACCGCTCTCCGCAGGCTCTGGAAACACCATATATTTT

v_gene: TRBV28
abundance: .
j_gene: TRBJ2-7
d_gene: TRBD1
CDR3aa: CASSPRLTGDEQYF
CDR3nt: TGTGCCAGCAGTCCCCGCCTGACAGGGGACGAGCAGTACTTC

v_gene: TRBV9
abundance: .
j_gene: TRBJ2-7
d_gene: .
CDR3aa: CASSLGGDTLLYEQYF
CDR3nt: TGTGCCAGCAGCTTGGGTGGGGACACTCTTCTGTACGAGCAGTACTTC

v_gene: TRBV7-8
abundance: once
j_gene: TRBJ2-5
d_gene: .
CDR3aa: CASSPPQGGVGETQYF
CDR3nt: TGTGCCAGCAGCCCCCCCCAGGGGGGAGTCGGAGAGACCCAGTACTTC

v_gene: TRBV27
abundance: once
j_gene: TRBJ1-6
d_gene: TRBD1
CDR3aa: CASSLRQGSTYNSPLHF
CDR3nt: TGTGCCAGCAGTTTACGACAGGGTAGTACCTATAATTCACCCCTCCACTTT

v_gene: TRBV6-4
abundance: .
j_gene: TRBJ2-1
d_gene: TRBD2
CDR3aa: CASSDQPGLAGGDRNEQFF
CDR3nt: TGTGCCAGCAGTGACCAACCGGGACTAGCGGGGGGGGACCGCAATGAGCAGTTCTTC

v_gene: TRBV6-5
abundance: .
j_gene: TRBJ2-7
d_gene: TRBD1
CDR3aa: CASRTGGSYEQYF
CDR3nt: TGTGCCAGCAGGACAGGGGGCAGCTACGAGCAGTACTTC

v_gene: TRBV5-4
abundance: .
j_gene: TRBJ1-5
d_gene: TRBD1
CDR3aa: CASSPDRGEFRPQHF
CDR3nt: TGTGCCAGCAGCCCCGACAGGGGAGAGTTTCGGCCCCAGCATTTT

v_gene: TRBV7-2
abundance: .
j_gene: TRBJ2-7
d_gene: TRBD1
CDR3aa: CASSLKLGTGRVEQYF
CDR3nt: TGTGCCAGCAGCTTAAAATTAGGGACAGGGCGTGTCGAGCAGTACTTC

v_gene: TRBV2
abundance: .
j_gene: TRBJ2-7
d_gene: TRBD1
CDR3aa: CASYRQGHEQYF
CDR3nt: TGTGCCAGCTATCGACAGGGCCACGAGCAGTACTTC

v_gene: TRBV2
abundance: few
j_gene: TRBJ2-1
d_gene: TRBD1
CDR3aa: CATQRGTGRGNEQFF
CDR3nt: TGTGCCACTCAAAGGGGGACAGGGAGAGGGAATGAGCAGTTCTTC